This is a list of T cell receptor beta chains from one sample in a study of blood T cells in healthy people across ages. TCRdb re-derived calls from the 5' RACE reads in MiXCR, one entry per CDR3 protein. The sample consists of more than 650,000 distinct CDR3 sequences, about 20% of them appearing once. The sample taken for sequencing was blood. These receptors came from an older man in good health. Both conserved end residues are part of each CDR3. The D gene is left open where the match is weak. Expanded clones get a size class; other rows say once, few or many, or leave the size out.

abundance,v_gene,d_gene,j_gene,CDR3nt,CDR3aa
NA,TRBV5-1,TRBD1,TRBJ2-3,TGCGCCAGCAGCCCACCTACCGGGACAGGGCAGAGTACGCAGTATTTT,CASSPPTGTGQSTQYF
NA,TRBV20-1,TRBD1,TRBJ2-7,TGCAGTGCTAGAACGGACAGGGGGCGCGAGCAGTACTTC,CSARTDRGREQYF
many,TRBV7-2,TRBD1,TRBJ2-4,TGTGCCAGCAGCTCGGACAGGGGGGGAACCAAAAACATTCAGTACTTC,CASSSDRGGTKNIQYF
NA,TRBV4-2,NA,TRBJ1-2,TGTGCCAGCACCACTGACAGGCACAACTATGGCTACACCTTC,CASTTDRHNYGYTF
few,TRBV29-1,NA,TRBJ1-2,TGTAGCGTTGATCAACCGGGACGCCCGGGCTATGGCTACACCTTC,CSVDQPGRPGYGYTF
NA,TRBV12-3/TRBV12-4,TRBD1,TRBJ2-1,TGTGCCAGCAGTTTTCTCCCACAGGGGAACTACAATGAGCAGTTCTTC,CASSFLPQGNYNEQFF
NA,TRBV3-1,TRBD1,TRBJ1-5,TGTGCCAGCAGTCGAACAGGGGAGGGTGTCCAGCCCCAGCATTTT,CASSRTGEGVQPQHF
many,TRBV12-3/TRBV12-4,NA,TRBJ2-3,TGTGCCAGCAGGGGACCTGAGCAGTATTTT,CASRGPEQYF
few,TRBV7-2,NA,TRBJ1-2,TGTGCCAGCAGCTTAAACTTCGTCGGCAGAAATAACTATGGCTACACCTTC,CASSLNFVGRNNYGYTF
many,TRBV18,NA,TRBJ2-1,TGTGCCAGCTCACCAATAGGTGGCCAGGGCCTATACAATGAGCAGTTCTTC,CASSPIGGQGLYNEQFF
NA,TRBV5-1,NA,TRBJ2-1,TGCGCCAGCAGCCCTATAGACAGGAGCTCCTACAATGAGCAGTTCTTC,CASSPIDRSSYNEQFF
few,TRBV29-1,NA,TRBJ2-5,TGCAGCGTTGGGATGACCGGGACTCGGGAGACCCAGTACTTC,CSVGMTGTRETQYF
NA,TRBV5-1,NA,TRBJ2-7,TGCGCCAGCAGCTTGGAGCCTTACTCCTCCTACGAGCAGTACTTC,CASSLEPYSSYEQYF
few,TRBV19,NA,TRBJ1-1,TGTGCCAGTAGTATAGCTTTGGGGGGAAGGACTGAAGCTTTCTTT,CASSIALGGRTEAFF
many,TRBV4-1,NA,TRBJ2-3,TGCGCCAGCAGCCAAGATAGGGGGACTCTAGGAGATACGCAGTATTTT,CASSQDRGTLGDTQYF
NA,TRBV5-1,TRBD1,TRBJ1-3,TGCGCCAGCAGCCCCGGGGACAGCAATTCCATATATTTT,CASSPGDSNSIYF
NA,TRBV6-5,NA,TRBJ1-2,TGTGCCAGCAGTTACAGGGACCCTGCTAACTATGGCTACACCTTC,CASSYRDPANYGYTF
NA,TRBV6-4,NA,TRBJ1-2,TGTGCCAGCAGTGCCCTTTTTGGGGCCGGAGGCTACACCTTC,CASSALFGAGGYTF
NA,TRBV18,NA,TRBJ2-7,TGTGCCAACTCACGGTCCGGGGGCCAGAGATACGAGCAGTACTTC,CANSRSGGQRYEQYF
few,TRBV14,TRBD1,TRBJ1-2,TGTGCCAGCTCAGCAGCAGGGGGACCCGGCTACACCTTC,CASSAAGGPGYTF
few,TRBV29-1,NA,TRBJ2-5,TGCAGCGTTTGGGCAGCCTTCCAAGAGACCCAGTACTTC,CSVWAAFQETQYF
NA,TRBV20-1,NA,TRBJ2-1,TGCAGTGCCCCCAACCCGACCCTTAACTACAATGAGCAGTTCTTC,CSAPNPTLNYNEQFF
many,TRBV7-8,NA,TRBJ2-4,TGTGCCAGCAGCTTAGTGGGGGCCAAAAACATTCAGTACTTC,CASSLVGAKNIQYF
few,TRBV7-9,TRBD1,TRBJ2-5,TGTGCCAGCAGCTTAGCACAGGGGGGTCTCGAGACCCAGTACTTC,CASSLAQGGLETQYF
NA,TRBV5-1,TRBD1,TRBJ1-2,TGCGCCAGCAGCGAACAGGGGGCGCAATATGGCTACACCTTC,CASSEQGAQYGYTF
NA,TRBV7-2,TRBD2,TRBJ2-1,TGTGCCAGCAGTACAGTTAGCGGGAGCCAGGGTGAGCAGTTCTTC,CASSTVSGSQGEQFF
NA,TRBV3-1,NA,TRBJ1-2,TGTGCCAGCAGCCAACAGGATATCTATGGCTACACCTTC,CASSQQDIYGYTF